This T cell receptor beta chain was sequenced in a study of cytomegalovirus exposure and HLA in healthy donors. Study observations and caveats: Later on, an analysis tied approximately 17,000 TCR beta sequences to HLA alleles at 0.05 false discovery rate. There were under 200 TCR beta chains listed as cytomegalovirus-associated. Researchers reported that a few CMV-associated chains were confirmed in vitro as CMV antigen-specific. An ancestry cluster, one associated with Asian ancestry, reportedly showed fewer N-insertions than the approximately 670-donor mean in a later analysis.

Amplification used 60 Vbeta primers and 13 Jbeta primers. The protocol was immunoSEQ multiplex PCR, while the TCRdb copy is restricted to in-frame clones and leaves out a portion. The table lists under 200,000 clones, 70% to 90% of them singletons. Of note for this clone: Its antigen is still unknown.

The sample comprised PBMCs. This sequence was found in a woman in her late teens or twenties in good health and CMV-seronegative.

The CDR3 bases are TGTGCCAGCAGCGAGGCCTACTACGAGCAGTACTTC. This gives the protein CASSEAYYEQYF. The chain has TRBV25-1 and TRBJ2-7; D gene uncertain. The V end lost 6 bases, the J end lost 3 bases, and 9 bases lay between the germline ends. CDR3 length: 12 residues. Germline CDR1 MGHDK, CDR2 SYGVNS.